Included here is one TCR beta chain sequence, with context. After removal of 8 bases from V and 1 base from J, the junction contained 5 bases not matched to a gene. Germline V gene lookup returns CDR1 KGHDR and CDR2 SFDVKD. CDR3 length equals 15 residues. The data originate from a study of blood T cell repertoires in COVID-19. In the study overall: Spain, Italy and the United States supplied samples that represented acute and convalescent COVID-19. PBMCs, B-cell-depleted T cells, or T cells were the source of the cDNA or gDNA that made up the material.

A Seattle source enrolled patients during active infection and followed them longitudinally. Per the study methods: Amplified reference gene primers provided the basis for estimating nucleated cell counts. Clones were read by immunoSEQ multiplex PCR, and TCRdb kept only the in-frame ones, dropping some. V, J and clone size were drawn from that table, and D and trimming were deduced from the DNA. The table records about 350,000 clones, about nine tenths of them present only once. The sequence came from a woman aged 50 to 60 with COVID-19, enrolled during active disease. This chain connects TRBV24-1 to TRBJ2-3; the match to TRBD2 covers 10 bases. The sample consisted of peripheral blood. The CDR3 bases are TGTGCCACCATGGTGAGCGGGAGGGGCACAGATACGCAGTATTTT. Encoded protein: CATMVSGRGTDTQYF.